This passage covers 30 T cell receptor beta chains from one sample sequenced in a study of CD8+CD57+ T cells in acquired aplastic anemia (dated 2018 in TCRdb). The data were produced on an Illumina HiSeq 2000. TCR beta VDJ combination and CDR3 sequence profiling used genomic DNA as the template. TCRdb reprocessing: public reads trimmed at Q25 with fastp, clones called with MiXCR, in-frame beta chains kept. Each record represents a unique CDR3 protein, reported with the most common genes and DNA among its rows. This sample gives around 68,000 distinct CDR3 sequences in total; 50% to 55% of them show up just once. The top ten constitute around 8.3% of the sample. Sequencing used sorted CD4+, CD8+, or CD8+CD57+ T cells (not recorded which) from PBMCs. The receptors were sampled from a human donor in good health, serving as a control.

This clonotype has just one count. This chain connects TRBV19 to TRBJ2-7, with D perhaps TRBD1 (6 bases). V was cut by 2 bases and J by 2 bases, with 13 bases left in between. This CDR3 comprises 15 residues. Germline V gives CDR1 LNHDA, CDR2 SQIVND (reference sequence). The CDR3 is CASSIKGDEAYEQYF. The CDR3 nucleotides are TGTGCCAGTAGTATAAAGGGGGATGAGGCCTACGAGCAGTACTTC.

This rearrangement joins TRBV4-3 to TRBJ1-2; D is undetermined. CDR3 length equals 16 residues. Germline CDR1 reads LGHNA; CDR2 reads YSLEER. The V end was cut by 0 bases, the J end by 6 bases, with 17 bases between. The CDR3, as DNA: TGCGCCAGCAGCCAAGATAGCGGGAGGTACGTTAATGGCTACACCTTC. This sequence encodes CASSQDSGRYVNGYTF.

Ten or more counts support this clonotype. The chain combines TRBV5-8 with TRBJ1-2, with 12 bases identical to TRBD1. This CDR3 spans 15 amino acids. V shed 4 bases, J shed 5 bases, and the junction held 6 bases outside the gene matches. Germline loops: CDR1 SGHTS, CDR2 YDEGEE. The CDR3 coding sequence is TGTGCCAGCAGCCCAGGGACAGGGGGCATGTATGGCTACACCTTC. Translation: CASSPGTGGMYGYTF.

This chain joins TRBV25-1 and TRBJ1-2; D remains unclear. The V end lost 6 bases, the J end lost 7 bases, and 15 bases lay between the germline ends. CDR3 length: 13 residues. CDR1 and CDR2 (germline): MGHDK, SYGVNS. The CDR3 sequence is CASRASGPGGYTF. The CDR3 bases are TGTGCCAGCAGAGCCTCTGGACCTGGTGGCTACACCTTC.

The V call is TRBV24-1, the J call TRBJ2-1, with TRBD2 matching 8 bases. This CDR3 has 15 amino acids. CDR1 is KGHDR and CDR2 is SFDVKD in the germline V gene. V dropped 6 bases and J dropped 0; count of bases not matched to a gene: 3. DNA of the CDR3: TGTGCCACCAGTCGTAGCGGGAACTCCTACAATGAGCAGTTCTTC. It specifies CATSRSGNSYNEQFF.

The gene calls are TRBV7-6 and TRBJ2-1; D tentatively fits TRBD1 or TRBD2 (6 bases each). CDR1 SGHVS and CDR2 FNYEAQ come from the germline V gene. V was clipped by 3 bases and J by 3 bases, with 21 bases between them. The CDR3 is 18 amino acids. CDR3 region: CASSLSPGAGVVYNEQFF. DNA for the CDR3: TGTGCCAGCAGCTTGTCGCCGGGGGCGGGCGTAGTCTACAATGAGCAGTTCTTC.

This clonotype was counted ten times or more. The chain has TRBV7-9 and TRBJ1-1; 7 bases agree with TRBD1. This CDR3 comprises 13 residues. With 5 bases clipped from V and 11 bases from J, the junction kept 11 bases outside the gene matches. The germline gives CDR1 SEHNR, CDR2 FQNEAQ (reference sequence). The CDR3 region is CASSPRDRPRAFF. The CDR3 nucleotides are TGTGCCAGCAGCCCTCGGGACAGACCTAGGGCTTTCTTT.

Details on this clonotype: Sequence at one end of the junction differs from germline and may be a read error. The J gene is TRBJ2-1, the V gene TRBV19; 8 bases align to TRBD1. This CDR3 contains 15 residues. Germline CDR1 is LNHDA and CDR2 is SQIVND (reference sequence). The CDR3 nucleotides are TGTGCCAGTAGTATTGGGCAGGGGGCCTACAATGGGCAGTTCTTC. Its protein is CASSIGQGAYNGQFF.

CDR3: CASSQDVAGGNSYEQYF. The DNA of the CDR3 is TGCGCCAGCAGCCAAGACGTAGCGGGGGGGAATTCCTACGAGCAGTACTTC. The gene calls are TRBV4-1 and TRBJ2-7; 11 nucleotides line up with TRBD2. The CDR3 totals 17 residues. CDR1 is MGHRA and CDR2 is YSYEKL in the germline V gene. V lost 0 bases and J lost 1; bases outside the gene matches: 5.

This clonotype is termed medium-sized. V usage is TRBV5-5 and J usage is TRBJ2-1; D gene ambiguous. The length of the CDR3 is 13 residues. The V gene's germline CDR1 is SGHKS and CDR2 YYEKEE (reference sequence). The germline V and J ends were trimmed by 0 bases and 3 bases, with 4 bases remaining between them. The CDR3 loop reads CASSLDSYNEQFF. In nucleotides, the CDR3 is TGTGCCAGCAGCTTGGACAGCTACAATGAGCAGTTCTTC.

This clonotype was observed many times. The chain recombines TRBV12-3 or TRBV12-4 with TRBJ2-2; the D is unclear. This CDR3 has 12 amino acids. V was clipped by 7 bases and J by 6 bases, with 9 bases between them. CDR3 in DNA: TGTGCCAGCAACTTGAGGCCCGGGGAGCTGTTTTTT. The encoded protein is CASNLRPGELFF.

For the CDR3, the DNA is TGTGCCAGCAGCTCCCCCCGGACGGGATCCTACGAGCAGTACTTC. It specifies CASSSPRTGSYEQYF. The gene calls are TRBV7-9 and TRBJ2-7; D might be TRBD2 (5 bases). CDR3 size: 15 residues. V lost 4 bases and J lost 1, with 14 bases in between. Germline V gene data show CDR1 as SEHNR and CDR2 as FQNEAQ (reference sequence).

This clonotype appeared a few times. The chain uses TRBV15 and TRBJ1-1, with D uncertain. Germline values: CDR1 LNHNV, CDR2 YYDKDF (reference sequence). This CDR3 has 13 residues. Deletions cut 3 bases from V and 1 base from J, with 6 bases between. CDR3 sequence (DNA): TGTGCCACCAGCAGTAGTAAGAACACTGAAGCTTTCTTT. This sequence encodes CATSSSKNTEAFF.

J is TRBJ1-1 and V is TRBV29-1; perhaps TRBD1 as D (6 bases). Germline CDR1 and CDR2: SQVTM and ANQGSEA. CDR3 length equals 10 residues. Trimming took 6 bases from V and 10 from J, leaving 12 bases between them. The CDR3 DNA follows: TGCAGCGTATACAGGGAAACAGCTTTCTTT. Protein: CSVYRETAFF.

There are a few counts of this clonotype. One junction end disagrees with the germline gene, perhaps due to a read error. The CDR3 bases are TGTGCCAGCAGCCAAGCGCAAACTAGCGGGAGTGTATACGGGCAGTACTTC. Encoded protein: CASSQAQTSGSVYGQYF. This chain uses TRBV3-1 with TRBJ2-7; 11 bases fit TRBD2. The CDR3 loop spans 17 amino acids. In germline, CDR1 is LGHDT, CDR2 YNNKEL (reference sequence).

This clonotype was counted a few times. This sequence may be a read error, since a much larger clone differs from it by one base. The chain carries TRBV4-2 and TRBJ2-3; D assignment may be TRBD1 or TRBD2 (5 bases each). The CDR3 has 16 residues. Germline V gives CDR1 LGHNA, CDR2 YNFKEQ. The CDR3 sequence: CASSQDYGDLTGTQYF. CDR3 in DNA: TGTGCCAGCAGCCAAGATTATGGGGACCTCACAGGTACGCAGTATTTT.

The chain recombines TRBV25-1 with TRBJ2-7; no firm D call. The CDR3 consists of 13 residues. Germline values: CDR1 MGHDK, CDR2 SYGVNS. Trimming took 1 base from V and 1 from J, leaving 5 bases between them. The CDR3 spells CASSEFGSYEQYF. For the CDR3, the DNA is TGTGCCAGCAGTGAATTCGGGTCCTACGAGCAGTACTTC.

This sequence joins TRBV7-7 and TRBJ2-7; D gene uncertain. Looked up from germline, CDR1 is SSHAT and CDR2 is FNYEAQ (reference sequence). The germline V and J ends were trimmed by 3 bases and 2 bases, with 8 bases remaining between them. This CDR3 has 13 amino acids. As DNA, the CDR3 is TGTGCCAGCAGCTTGAGCACCACCTACGAGCAGTACTTC. Translation gives CASSLSTTYEQYF.

This clonotype was counted at least ten times. The rearrangement joins TRBV7-8 to TRBJ1-4; D gene ambiguous. The CDR3 has 18 residues. CDR1 and CDR2 (germline): SGHVS, FQNEAQ. V was trimmed by 5 bases and J by 4 bases, leaving 23 bases between them. The CDR3 DNA sequence: TGTGCCAGCAGCCCACGGCAACCTGACGGCCGGTATAATGAAAAACTGTTTTTT. Protein: CASSPRQPDGRYNEKLFF. Full variable domain (outside the CDR3, taken from reference TRBV7-8 and TRBJ1-4): GAGVSQSPRYKVAKRGQDVALRCDPISGHVSLFWYQQALGQGPEFLTYFQNEAQLDKSGLPSDRFFAERPEGSVSTLKIQRTQQEDSAVYLCASSPRQPDGRYNEKLFFGSGTQLSVL.

The genes are TRBV2 and TRBJ1-4, with 7 bases lining up with TRBD1. The CDR3 is made up of 15 amino acids. CDR1 and CDR2 (germline): SNHLY, FYNNEI. Trimming at V came to 7 bases and at J to 8 bases, leaving 13 bases not matched to a gene. CDR3 sequence (DNA): TGTGCCAGCAACCCGGCGGGGCAGGGGGTGGAAAAACTGTTTTTT. Translated, it gives CASNPAGQGVEKLFF.

V and J are TRBV27 and TRBJ2-1; tentative D call: TRBD2 (6 bases). Trimming removed 3 bases at V and 0 bases at J, with 12 bases between. Germline V gene data show CDR1 as MNHEY and CDR2 as SMNVEV (reference sequence). The CDR3 sequence is 16 residues long. CDR3 DNA: TGTGCCAGCAGTTTCGCCGGGGGATACTCCTACAATGAGCAGTTCTTC. Protein: CASSFAGGYSYNEQFF.

The chain uses TRBV15 and TRBJ2-5; D is unresolved. Germline lookup yields CDR1 LNHNV and CDR2 YYDKDF (reference sequence). The CDR3 length is 14 residues. The ends were cut back, 0 bases at V and 2 bases at J, with 7 bases in the middle. CDR3 bases: TGTGCCACCAGCAGAGATAAACAGCAAGAGACCCAGTACTTC. Its protein product is CATSRDKQQETQYF.

This clonotype was counted ten times or more. Sequence at one end of the junction differs from germline and may be a read error. CDR3 DNA: TGTGCCAGCAGAAAATACAGTGAGCAGTTCTTC. This translates into CASRKYSEQFF. The chain carries TRBV6-1 and TRBJ2-1; no reliable D call. CDR1 MNHNS and CDR2 SASEGT come from the germline V gene. This CDR3 spans 11 amino acids.

This clonotype was counted ten times or more. The V gene is TRBV2, the J gene TRBJ1-2; 8 bases are a match to TRBD1. V lost 2 bases, J lost 8 bases, and 13 bases stayed unmatched. The CDR3 loop spans 16 amino acids. Germline values: CDR1 SNHLY, CDR2 FYNNEI. The DNA for the CDR3 is TGTGCCAGCAGTGAATCTTCCAGGGGGCAGGAGGGAGGCTACACCTTC. Residues: CASSESSRGQEGGYTF.

This clonotype was counted at least ten times. The J gene is TRBJ1-1, the V gene TRBV2; D is possibly TRBD1 (6 bases). The V gene's germline CDR1 is SNHLY and CDR2 FYNNEI. V lost 2 bases and J lost 7, with 11 bases in between. The CDR3 runs to 13 residues. The CDR3 coding sequence is TGTGCCAGCAGTGAACGGGGGCAAGGTGAAGCTTTCTTT. It codes for CASSERGQGEAFF.

This clonotype was counted between two and nine times. This chain links TRBV20-1 with TRBJ2-3; 8 bases map to TRBD1. Unmatched junction bases numbered 6, after V lost 6 bases and J lost 1 base. Germline V lookup: CDR1 DFQATT, CDR2 SNEGSKA (reference sequence). The length of the CDR3 is 14 residues. CDR3 nucleotides: TGCAGTGCACCAGGGGGCGCGGGCACAGATACGCAGTATTTT. Its protein is CSAPGGAGTDTQYF.

The chain has TRBV7-8 and TRBJ2-5; D is tentatively TRBD1 or TRBD2 (5 bases each). The germline V gene encodes CDR1 SGHVS and CDR2 FQNEAQ. With 3 bases removed from V and 5 bases from J, the gap between germline ends came to 13 bases. The CDR3 is 14 amino acids. This chain's CDR3 is CASSLGPPVETQYF. The DNA for the CDR3 is TGTGCCAGCAGCTTGGGACCACCCGTCGAGACCCAGTACTTC. Full variable domain (remainder filled in from reference TRBV7-8 and TRBJ2-5): GAGVSQSPRYKVAKRGQDVALRCDPISGHVSLFWYQQALGQGPEFLTYFQNEAQLDKSGLPSDRFFAERPEGSVSTLKIQRTQQEDSAVYLCASSLGPPVETQYFGPGTRLLVL.

This clonotype was seen repeatedly, ten times or more. This chain links TRBV7-8 with TRBJ1-3, with D unclear. Trimming cost V 5 bases and J 2 bases, with 16 bases left between them. The CDR3 spans 16 residues. Germline V gene data show CDR1 as SGHVS and CDR2 as FQNEAQ. CDR3 nucleotides: TGTGCCAGCAGCGCCTCCCGCATGGGAACTGGAAACACCATATATTTT. It encodes CASSASRMGTGNTIYF.

This clonotype appeared a few times. A much more abundant neighbour one base away suggests this may be a read error. The chain has TRBV29-1 and TRBJ2-1; D gene ambiguous. Germline loops: CDR1 SQVTM, CDR2 ANQGSEA. The CDR3 consists of 13 residues. V was trimmed by 5 bases and J by 6 bases, leaving 14 bases between them. The CDR3 spells CSVMWRYLNEQFF. As DNA, the CDR3 is TGCAGCGTTATGTGGCGGTACCTCAATGAGCAGTTCTTC.

V is TRBV14 and J is TRBJ2-7, with a tentative D call TRBD2 (5 bases). This CDR3 has 15 amino acids. V lost 0 bases to trimming and J lost 6 bases, with 15 bases between them. CDR1 and CDR2 (germline): SGHDN, FVKESK. The CDR3, as DNA: TGTGCCAGCAGCCAAGAGGGTAGAGGGCTAAGCGAGCAGTACTTC. This encodes CASSQEGRGLSEQYF.